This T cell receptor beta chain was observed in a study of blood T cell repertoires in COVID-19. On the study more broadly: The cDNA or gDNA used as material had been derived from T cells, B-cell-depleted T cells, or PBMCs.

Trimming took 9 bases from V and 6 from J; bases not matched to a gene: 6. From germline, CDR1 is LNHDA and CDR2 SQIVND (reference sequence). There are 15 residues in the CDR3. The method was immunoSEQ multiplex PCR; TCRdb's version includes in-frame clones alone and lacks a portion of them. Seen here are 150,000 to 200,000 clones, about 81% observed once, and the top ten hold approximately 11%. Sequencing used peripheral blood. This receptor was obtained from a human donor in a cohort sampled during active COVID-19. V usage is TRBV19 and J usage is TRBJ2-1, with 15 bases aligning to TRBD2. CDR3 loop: CASTLGLAGGNEQFF. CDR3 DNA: TGTGCCAGCACCTTGGGACTAGCGGGAGGCAATGAGCAGTTCTTC.